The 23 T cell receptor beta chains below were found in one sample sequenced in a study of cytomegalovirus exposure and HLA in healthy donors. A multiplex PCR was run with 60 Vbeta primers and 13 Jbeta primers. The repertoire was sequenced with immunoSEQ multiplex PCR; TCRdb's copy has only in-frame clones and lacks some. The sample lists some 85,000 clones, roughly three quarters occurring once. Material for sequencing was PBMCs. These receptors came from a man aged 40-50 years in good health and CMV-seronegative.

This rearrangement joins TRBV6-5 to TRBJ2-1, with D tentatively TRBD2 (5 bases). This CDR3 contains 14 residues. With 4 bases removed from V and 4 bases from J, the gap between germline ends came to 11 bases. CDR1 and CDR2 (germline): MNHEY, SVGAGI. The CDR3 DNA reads TGTGCCAGCAGTTCCTCCCGGGGTTACAATGAGCAGTTCTTC. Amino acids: CASSSSRGYNEQFF.

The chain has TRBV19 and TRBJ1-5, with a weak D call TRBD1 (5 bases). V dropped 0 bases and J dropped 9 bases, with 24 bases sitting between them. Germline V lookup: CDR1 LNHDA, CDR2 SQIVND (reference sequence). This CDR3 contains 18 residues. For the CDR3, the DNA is TGTGCCAGTAGTATAGATTGGGGCCCGGGGGATCCGTCCCGGCCCCAGCATTTT. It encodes CASSIDWGPGDPSRPQHF.

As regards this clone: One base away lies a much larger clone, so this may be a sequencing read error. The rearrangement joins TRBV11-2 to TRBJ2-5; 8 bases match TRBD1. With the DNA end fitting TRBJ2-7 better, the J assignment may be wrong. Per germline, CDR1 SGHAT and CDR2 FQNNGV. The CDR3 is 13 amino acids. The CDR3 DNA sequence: TGTGCCAGCAGCCAGGGACAGGCCTACGAGCAGTACTTC. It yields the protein CASSQGQAYEQYF.

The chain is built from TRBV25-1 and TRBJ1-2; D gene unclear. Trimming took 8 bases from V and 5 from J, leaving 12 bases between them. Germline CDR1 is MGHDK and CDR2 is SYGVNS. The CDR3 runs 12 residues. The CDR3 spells CASFTGWYGYTF. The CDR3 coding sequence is TGTGCCAGCTTCACGGGGTGGTATGGCTACACCTTC.

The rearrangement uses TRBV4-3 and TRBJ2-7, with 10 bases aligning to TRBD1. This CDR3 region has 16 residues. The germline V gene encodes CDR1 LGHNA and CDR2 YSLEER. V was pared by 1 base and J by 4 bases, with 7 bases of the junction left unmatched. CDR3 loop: CASSQGAGTGVYEQYF. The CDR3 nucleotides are TGCGCCAGCAGCCAAGGTGCCGGGACAGGGGTTTACGAGCAGTACTTC.

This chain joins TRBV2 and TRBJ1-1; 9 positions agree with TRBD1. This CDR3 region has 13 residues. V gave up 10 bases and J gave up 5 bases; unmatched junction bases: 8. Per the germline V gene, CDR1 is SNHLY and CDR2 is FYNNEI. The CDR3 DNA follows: TGTGCCACCCTACCGGGACAGGGAACTGAAGCTTTCTTT. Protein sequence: CATLPGQGTEAFF. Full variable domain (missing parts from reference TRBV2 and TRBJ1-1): EPEVTQTPSHQVTQMGQEVILRCVPISNHLYFYWYRQILGQKVEFLVSFYNNEISEKSEIFDDQFSVERPDGSNFTLKIRSTKLEDSAMYFCATLPGQGTEAFFGQGTRLTVV.

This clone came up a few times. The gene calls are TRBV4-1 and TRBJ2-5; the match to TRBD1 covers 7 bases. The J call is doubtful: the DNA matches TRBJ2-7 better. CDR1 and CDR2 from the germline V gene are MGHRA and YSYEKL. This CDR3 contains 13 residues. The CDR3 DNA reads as TGCGCCAGCAGCCCCACAGGGGCCTACGAGCAGTACTTC. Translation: CASSPTGAYEQYF.

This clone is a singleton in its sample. The CDR3, as DNA: TGCGCCAGCAGCTTGGTAGTAGCGGGGGGAACGCAGTATTTT. Translated, it gives CASSLVVAGGTQYF. The chain is built from TRBV5-1 and TRBJ2-3, with TRBD2 matching 10 bases. This CDR3 region has 14 residues. V lost 0 bases, J lost 9 bases, and 4 bases stayed unmatched. Germline loops: CDR1 SGHRS, CDR2 YFSETQ.

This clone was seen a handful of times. The CDR3 DNA sequence: TGCGCCAGCAGCCCCCGACAGGGCCTGTGGGGCTACACCTTC. It specifies CASSPRQGLWGYTF. The rearrangement links TRBV4-3 to TRBJ1-2; TRBD1 aligns across 7 bases. This CDR3 has 14 residues. Germline CDR1 reads LGHNA; CDR2 reads YSLEER. V gave up 4 bases and J gave up 8 bases; unmatched junction bases: 10.

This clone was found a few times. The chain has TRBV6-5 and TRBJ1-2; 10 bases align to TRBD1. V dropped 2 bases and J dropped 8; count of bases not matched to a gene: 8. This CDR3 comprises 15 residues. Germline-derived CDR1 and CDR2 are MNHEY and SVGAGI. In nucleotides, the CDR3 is TGTGCCAGCAGTTACCGCGGGACAGGGGCGTTCGGCTACACCTTC. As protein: CASSYRGTGAFGYTF.

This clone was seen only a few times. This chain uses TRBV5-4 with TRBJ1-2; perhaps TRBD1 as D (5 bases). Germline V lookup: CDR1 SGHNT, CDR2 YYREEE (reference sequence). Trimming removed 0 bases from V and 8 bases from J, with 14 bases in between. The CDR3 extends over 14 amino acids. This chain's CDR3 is CASSLDTGPWGYTF. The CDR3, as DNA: TGTGCCAGCAGCTTGGACACAGGCCCCTGGGGCTACACCTTC. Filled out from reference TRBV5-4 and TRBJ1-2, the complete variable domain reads ETGVTQSPTHLIKTRGQQVTLRCSSQSGHNTVSWYQQALGQGPQFIFQYYREEENGRGNFPPRFSGLQFPNYSSELNVNALELDDSALYLCASSLDTGPWGYTFGSGTRLTVV.

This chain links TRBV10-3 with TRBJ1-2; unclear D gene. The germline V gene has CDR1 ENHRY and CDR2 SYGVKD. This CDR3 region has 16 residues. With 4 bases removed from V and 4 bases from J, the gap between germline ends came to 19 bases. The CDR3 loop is CAISGGPGFGGYGYTF. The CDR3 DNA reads TGTGCCATCAGTGGAGGGCCTGGGTTTGGTGGCTATGGCTACACCTTC.

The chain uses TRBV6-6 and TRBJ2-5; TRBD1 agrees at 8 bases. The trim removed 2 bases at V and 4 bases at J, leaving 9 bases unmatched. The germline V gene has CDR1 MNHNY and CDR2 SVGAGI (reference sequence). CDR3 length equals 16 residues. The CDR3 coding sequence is TGTGCCAGCAGTTACGCGGGACAGGCGGATTTAGAGACCCAGTACTTC. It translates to CASSYAGQADLETQYF.

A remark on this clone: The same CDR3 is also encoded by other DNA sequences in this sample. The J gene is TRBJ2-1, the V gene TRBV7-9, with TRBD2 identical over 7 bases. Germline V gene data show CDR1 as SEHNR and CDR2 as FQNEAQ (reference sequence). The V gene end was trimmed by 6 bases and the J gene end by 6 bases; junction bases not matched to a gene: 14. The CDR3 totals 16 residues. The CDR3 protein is CASRPMEGGVGNEQFF. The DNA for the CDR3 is TGTGCCAGCAGACCTATGGAGGGAGGGGTGGGCAATGAGCAGTTCTTC. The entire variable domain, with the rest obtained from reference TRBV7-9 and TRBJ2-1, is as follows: DTGVSQNPRHKITKRGQNVTFRCDPISEHNRLYWYRQTLGQGPEFLTYFQNEAQLEKSRLLSDRFSAERPKGSFSTLEIQRTEQGDSAMYLCASRPMEGGVGNEQFFGPGTRLTVL.

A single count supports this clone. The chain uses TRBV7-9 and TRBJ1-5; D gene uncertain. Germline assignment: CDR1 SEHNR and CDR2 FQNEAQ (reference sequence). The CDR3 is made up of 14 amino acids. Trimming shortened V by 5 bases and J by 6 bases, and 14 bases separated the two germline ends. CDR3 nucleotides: TGTGCCAGCAGCGGACGGGAACAGAGTCAGCCCCAGCATTTT. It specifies CASSGREQSQPQHF.

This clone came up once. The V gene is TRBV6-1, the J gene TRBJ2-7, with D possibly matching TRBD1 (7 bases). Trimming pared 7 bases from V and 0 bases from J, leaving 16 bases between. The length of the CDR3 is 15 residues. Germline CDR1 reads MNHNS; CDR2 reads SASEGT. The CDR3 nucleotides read TGTGCCAGCACCAGGGGGGACTTCCTCTCCTACGAGCAGTACTTC. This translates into CASTRGDFLSYEQYF.

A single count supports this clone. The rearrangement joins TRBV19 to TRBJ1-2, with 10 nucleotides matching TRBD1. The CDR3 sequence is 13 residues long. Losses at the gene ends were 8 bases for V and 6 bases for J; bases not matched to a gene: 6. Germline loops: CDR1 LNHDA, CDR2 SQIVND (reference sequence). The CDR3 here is CASGDGTGDGYTF. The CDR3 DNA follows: TGTGCCAGTGGCGACGGGACAGGGGATGGCTACACCTTC.

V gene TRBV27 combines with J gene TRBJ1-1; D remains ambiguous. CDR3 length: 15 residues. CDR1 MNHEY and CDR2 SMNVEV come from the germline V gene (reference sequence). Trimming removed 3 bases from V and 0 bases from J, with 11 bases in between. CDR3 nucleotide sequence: TGTGCCAGCAGTTTGTCCGCCACAATGAACACTGAAGCTTTCTTT. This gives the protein CASSLSATMNTEAFF.

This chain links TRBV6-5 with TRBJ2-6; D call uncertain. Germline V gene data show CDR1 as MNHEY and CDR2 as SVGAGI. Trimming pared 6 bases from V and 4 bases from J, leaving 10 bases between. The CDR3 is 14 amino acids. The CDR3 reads CASSEEWGANVLTF. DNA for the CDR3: TGTGCCAGCAGCGAAGAGTGGGGGGCCAACGTCCTGACTTTC.

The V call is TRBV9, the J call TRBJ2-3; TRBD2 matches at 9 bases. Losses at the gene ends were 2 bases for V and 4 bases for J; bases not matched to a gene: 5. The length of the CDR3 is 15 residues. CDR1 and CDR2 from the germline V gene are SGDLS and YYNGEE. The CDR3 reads CASSVRGGRADTQYF. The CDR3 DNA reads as TGTGCCAGCAGCGTTCGGGGCGGGAGGGCAGATACGCAGTATTTT. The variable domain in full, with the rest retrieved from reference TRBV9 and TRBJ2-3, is DSGVTQTPKHLITATGQRVTLRCSPRSGDLSVYWYQQSLDQGLQFLIQYYNGEERAKGNILERFSAQQFPDLHSELNLSSLELGDSALYFCASSVRGGRADTQYFGPGTRLTVL.

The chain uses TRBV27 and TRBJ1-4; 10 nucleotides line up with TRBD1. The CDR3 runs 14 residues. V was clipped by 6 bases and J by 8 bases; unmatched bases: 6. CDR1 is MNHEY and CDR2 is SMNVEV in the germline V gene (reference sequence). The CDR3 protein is CASSLTGGNEKLFF. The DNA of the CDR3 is TGTGCCAGCAGCCTGACAGGGGGCAACGAAAAACTGTTTTTT.

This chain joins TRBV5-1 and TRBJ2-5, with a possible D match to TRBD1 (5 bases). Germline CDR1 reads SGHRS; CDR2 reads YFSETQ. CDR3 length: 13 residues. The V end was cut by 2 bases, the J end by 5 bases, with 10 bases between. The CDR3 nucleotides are TGCGCCAGCAGCTTTCAGGCAGGGGAGACCCAGTACTTC. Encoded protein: CASSFQAGETQYF.

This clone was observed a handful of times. CDR3 sequence: CASSRLAGGQNEQFF. CDR3 nucleotide sequence: TGTGCCAGCAGTAGACTAGCGGGGGGGCAAAATGAGCAGTTCTTC. V gene TRBV28 combines with J gene TRBJ2-1; TRBD2 matches 14 bases. CDR1 is MDHEN, CDR2 SYDVKM, per germline. This CDR3 region has 15 residues. The junction had 4 bases not matched to a gene; V was cut back by 5 bases and J by 7 bases.